These 28 T cell receptor beta chains originate from one sample sequenced in a study of regulatory dendritic cells for organ transplantation. Assay used: immunoSEQ multiplex PCR; TCRdb lists only in-frame clones, some missing. Of approximately 28,000 clones in the sample, 82% were seen once. Sequences were obtained from naive CD8+ T cells from blood. The subset here: CD45RA+ naive T cells. The receptors come from a human donor in good health.

V is TRBV28 and J is TRBJ2-7; 8 bases map to TRBD1. The CDR3 is 13 residues long. Germline assignment: CDR1 MDHEN and CDR2 SYDVKM. The V and J ends lost 3 bases and 3 bases, in that order; junction bases with no gene match: 1. DNA for the CDR3: TGTGCCAGCAGTTTTACAGGGGGCTACGAGCAGTACTTC. Translated, it gives CASSFTGGYEQYF.

J is TRBJ2-7 and V is TRBV2; TRBD1 aligns across 10 bases. The CDR3 sequence is 15 residues long. The germline gives CDR1 SNHLY, CDR2 FYNNEI. With 6 bases clipped from V and 4 bases from J, the junction kept 9 bases outside the gene matches. The CDR3 DNA reads as TGTGCCAGCAGAGTAGGGACAGGGGAATTATACGAGCAGTACTTC. This translates into CASRVGTGELYEQYF.

This chain connects TRBV7-6 to TRBJ1-5; D not certain. Per the germline V gene, CDR1 is SGHVS and CDR2 is FNYEAQ. Trimming left V 2 bases short and J 4 bases short, with 6 bases between. CDR3 length equals 13 residues. The CDR3 loop reads CASSLYENQPQHF. As DNA, the CDR3 is TGTGCCAGCAGCTTATACGAGAATCAGCCCCAGCATTTT.

The chain is built from TRBV4-2 and TRBJ1-3; D not certain. The CDR3 extends over 17 amino acids. Germline V gene data show CDR1 as LGHNA and CDR2 as YNFKEQ. V was pared by 0 bases and J by 0 bases, with 12 bases between. The CDR3 sequence is CASSQDNAASSGNTIYF. The CDR3 bases are TGTGCCAGCAGCCAAGACAATGCAGCTAGCTCTGGAAACACCATATATTTT.

This sequence joins TRBV19 and TRBJ1-3; 7 nucleotides line up with TRBD1. Germline V gene data show CDR1 as LNHDA and CDR2 as SQIVND (reference sequence). The length of the CDR3 is 16 residues. The trim removed 5 bases at V and 6 bases at J, leaving 13 bases unmatched. The CDR3 DNA follows: TGTGCCAGTAGTGGAACGACAGGGATCCGGGCAAACACCATATATTTT. Residues: CASSGTTGIRANTIYF. Using reference TRBV19 and TRBJ1-3 for the parts outside the CDR3, the full variable domain is DGGITQSPKYLFRKEGQNVTLSCEQNLNHDAMYWYRQDPGQGLRLIYYSQIVNDFQKGDIAEGYSVSREKKESFPLTVTSAQKNPTAFYLCASSGTTGIRANTIYFGEGSWLTVV.

The J gene is TRBJ2-7, the V gene TRBV27, with 7 bases aligning to TRBD1. Trimming took 8 bases from V and 0 from J; bases not matched to a gene: 1. This CDR3 contains 12 residues. CDR1 and CDR2 from the germline V gene are MNHEY and SMNVEV (reference sequence). The DNA for the CDR3 is TGTGCCAGCGGGGACAGCTCCTACGAGCAGTACTTC. Protein: CASGDSSYEQYF.

The chain employs TRBV13 and TRBJ1-1; TRBD1 matches at 7 bases. Germline CDR1 is PRHDT and CDR2 is FYEKMQ (reference sequence). CDR3 size: 15 residues. The trim removed 1 base at V and 3 bases at J, leaving 5 bases unmatched. In DNA form, the CDR3 reads TGTGCCAGCAGCTTAGCCGGGACAGTAGACACTGAAGCTTTCTTT. Protein: CASSLAGTVDTEAFF. Supplemented by reference TRBV13 and TRBJ1-1, the full variable domain reads AAGVIQSPRHLIKEKRETATLKCYPIPRHDTVYWYQQGPGQDPQFLISFYEKMQSDKGSIPDRFSAQQFSDYHSELNMSSLELGDSALYFCASSLAGTVDTEAFFGQGTRLTVV.

This sequence joins TRBV14 and TRBJ2-7; 7 bases are shared with TRBD1. V was pared by 1 base and J by 4 bases, with 4 bases of the junction left unmatched. The germline V gene encodes CDR1 SGHDN and CDR2 FVKESK. The CDR3 contains 14 residues. This CDR3 reads CASSQAQGPYEQYF. The CDR3 nucleotides are TGTGCCAGCAGCCAAGCACAGGGGCCTTACGAGCAGTACTTC.

V usage is TRBV5-1 and J usage is TRBJ2-3; D remains unclear. Germline V gives CDR1 SGHRS, CDR2 YFSETQ. The V gene lost 1 base and the J gene lost 3 bases, with 9 bases spanning the gap. The CDR3 totals 14 residues. CDR3 amino acids: CASSLRSRTDTQYF. CDR3 bases: TGCGCCAGCAGCTTGAGGTCGAGGACAGATACGCAGTATTTT.

The chain uses TRBV11-3 and TRBJ2-1; D gene unclear. Trimming cost V 0 bases and J 0 bases, with 15 bases left between them. Germline assignment: CDR1 SGHNT and CDR2 YENEEA. The CDR3 has 18 amino acids. The CDR3 DNA reads as TGTGCCAGCAGCTTAGATCGGTCGACAAGGCTCTCCTACAATGAGCAGTTCTTC. This codes for CASSLDRSTRLSYNEQFF.

V usage is TRBV14 and J usage is TRBJ1-1; D is possibly TRBD1 (5 bases). Germline loops: CDR1 SGHDN, CDR2 FVKESK. CDR3 size: 15 residues. V was trimmed by 0 bases and J by 1 base, leaving 9 bases between them. The CDR3 loop is CASSQDAGRNTEAFF. The CDR3 DNA reads TGTGCCAGCAGCCAAGATGCAGGGCGGAACACTGAAGCTTTCTTT.

V is TRBV7-3 and J is TRBJ2-2; no definite D call. Trimming stripped 7 bases from V and 3 bases from J, with 12 bases between. The CDR3 length is 14 residues. Germline V CDR1 and CDR2: SGHTA, FQGTGA. CDR3 amino acids: CASTLDGYTGELFF. The DNA of the CDR3 is TGTGCCAGCACTCTTGACGGGTACACCGGGGAGCTGTTTTTT.

The chain combines TRBV9 with TRBJ1-1, with D possibly matching TRBD1 (6 bases). The germline V gene has CDR1 SGDLS and CDR2 YYNGEE. V lost 0 bases to trimming and J lost 5 bases, with 8 bases between them. The CDR3 is 13 amino acids. CDR3 nucleotide sequence: TGTGCCAGCAGCGTAGATAGGGGGACTGAAGCTTTCTTT. Translation gives CASSVDRGTEAFF.

The chain uses TRBV19 and TRBJ1-5; 8 bases map to TRBD1. The CDR3 is 15 amino acids. Germline CDR1 LNHDA, CDR2 SQIVND (reference sequence). Trimming took 4 bases from V and 5 from J; bases not matched to a gene: 7. The CDR3 region is CASSKKQGVDQPQHF. CDR3 coding DNA: TGTGCCAGTAGTAAGAAACAGGGGGTCGATCAGCCCCAGCATTTT.

This clone was observed a single time. V usage is TRBV7-9 and J usage is TRBJ1-2, with D perhaps matching TRBD1 (6 bases). V dropped 2 bases and J dropped 6 bases, with 10 bases sitting between them. Germline-derived CDR1 and CDR2 are SEHNR and FQNEAQ (reference sequence). The CDR3 is 13 residues long. The CDR3 here is CASSLWGPDGYTF. The CDR3 region has the DNA TGTGCCAGCAGCTTATGGGGGCCGGATGGCTACACCTTC.

This chain joins TRBV4-3 and TRBJ2-1, with a possible D match to TRBD1 (6 bases). The V and J ends lost 3 bases and 1 base respectively, with 16 bases between them. There are 17 residues in the CDR3. Germline V gene lookup returns CDR1 LGHNA and CDR2 YSLEER. The DNA of the CDR3 is TGCGCCAGCAGCCATGCGATCGGACAGTTTTCCTACAATGAGCAGTTCTTC. Translated: CASSHAIGQFSYNEQFF.

This chain's CDR3 is CASSPDTLSLFF. CDR3 DNA: TGTGCCAGCAGCCCCGACACGCTTTCGCTGTTTTTT. V is TRBV7-6 and J is TRBJ1-4; no clear D gene. CDR1 is SGHVS and CDR2 is FNYEAQ in the germline V gene. The CDR3 length is 12 residues. Trimming took off 5 bases at V and 14 bases at J, with 15 bases between the two ends. The variable domain in full, completed from reference TRBV7-6 and TRBJ1-4, reads GAGVSQSPRYKVTKRGQDVALRCDPISGHVSLYWYRQALGQGPEFLTYFNYEAQQDKSGLPNDRFSAERPEGSISTLTIQRTEQRDSAMYRCASSPDTLSLFFGSGTQLSVL.

This clone appeared once. V gene TRBV25-1 combines with J gene TRBJ1-2; TRBD1 aligns across 9 bases. V was clipped by 6 bases and J by 2 bases; unmatched bases: 7. CDR1 is MGHDK and CDR2 is SYGVNS in the germline V gene. CDR3 length: 15 residues. The CDR3 region is CASSGWDRANYGYTF. CDR3 in DNA: TGTGCCAGCAGCGGTTGGGACAGGGCGAACTATGGCTACACCTTC.

V usage is TRBV7-9 and J usage is TRBJ2-3, with 7 bases aligning to TRBD2. CDR1 is SEHNR and CDR2 is FQNEAQ in the germline V gene (reference sequence). V was pared by 5 bases and J by 1 base, with 6 bases of the junction left unmatched. The CDR3 is 15 amino acids. As DNA, the CDR3 is TGTGCCAGCAGCATTCTAGCGGCAGGCACAGATACGCAGTATTTT. Translation: CASSILAAGTDTQYF.

This clone was seen more than once but under ten times. The chain combines TRBV6-6 with TRBJ2-1; tentative D call: TRBD1 (5 bases). The CDR3 has 12 residues. V gave up 5 bases and J gave up 7 bases, with 9 bases separating them. Germline V gene sequence: CDR1 MNHNY, CDR2 SVGAGI (reference sequence). CDR3 loop: CASSPGRNEQFF. The DNA for the CDR3 is TGTGCCAGCAGTCCAGGGCGGAATGAGCAGTTCTTC.

The chain has TRBV2 and TRBJ1-1, with D possibly matching TRBD1 (6 bases). The V and J ends lost 6 bases and 0 bases respectively, with 17 bases between them. The germline V gene has CDR1 SNHLY and CDR2 FYNNEI. The CDR3 is 16 residues long. CDR3 loop: CASRASMGQLNTEAFF. The CDR3, as DNA: TGTGCCAGCAGGGCTTCGATGGGACAACTGAACACTGAAGCTTTCTTT.

The genes are TRBV9 and TRBJ1-2, with D maybe TRBD1 (6 bases). Deletions cut 0 bases from V and 4 bases from J, with 16 bases between. The CDR3 has 16 residues. The germline CDR1 and CDR2 sequences are SGDLS and YYNGEE. For the CDR3, the DNA is TGTGCCAGCAGCGTAGCTCCCGTTACAGGGCTCTATGGCTACACCTTC. Residues: CASSVAPVTGLYGYTF.

This sequence joins TRBV7-7 and TRBJ2-2, with TRBD1 matching over 9 bases. Germline V CDR1 and CDR2: SSHAT, FNYEAQ (reference sequence). CDR3 length: 17 residues. With V trimmed by 2 bases and J by 4 bases, 8 bases remained unmatched. For the CDR3, the DNA is TGTGCCAGCAGCTTACTTCTACAGGGGGCAGGCACCGGGGAGCTGTTTTTT. Residues: CASSLLLQGAGTGELFF.

This chain joins TRBV4-1 and TRBJ1-2; D not certain. Per germline, CDR1 MGHRA and CDR2 YSYEKL. The CDR3 has 16 residues. The V and J ends lost 0 bases and 3 bases respectively, with 14 bases between them. The CDR3 loop reads CASSQESRSIDYGYTF. CDR3 DNA: TGCGCCAGCAGCCAAGAGTCCAGGTCAATTGACTATGGCTACACCTTC.

The rearrangement uses TRBV29-1 and TRBJ1-2, with 9 positions matching TRBD1. CDR1 SQVTM and CDR2 ANQGSEA come from the germline V gene. V was clipped by 6 bases and J by 7 bases; unmatched bases: 15. The CDR3 consists of 15 residues. The CDR3 nucleotides read TGCAGCGTCCGGGACAGGGAACGAACGGTTTTTGGCTACACCTTC. Translation: CSVRDRERTVFGYTF.

The V gene is TRBV4-3, the J gene TRBJ2-7, with D unresolved. Germline V gene lookup returns CDR1 LGHNA and CDR2 YSLEER. Deletions cut 0 bases from V and 2 bases from J, with 8 bases between. This CDR3 contains 14 residues. CDR3 in DNA: TGCGCCAGCAGCCAAGATATGCGTACCTACGAGCAGTACTTC. It is translated as CASSQDMRTYEQYF.

This clone was detected only once. The V and J genes are TRBV2 and TRBJ1-2, with D possibly matching TRBD1 (5 bases). V dropped 1 base and J dropped 0 bases, with 6 bases sitting between them. This CDR3 is built from 14 residues. The germline V gene has CDR1 SNHLY and CDR2 FYNNEI. The CDR3 DNA reads as TGTGCCAGCAGTGAAGGCAGGGCTAACTATGGCTACACCTTC. Its translation: CASSEGRANYGYTF. Full variable domain (missing parts from reference TRBV2 and TRBJ1-2): EPEVTQTPSHQVTQMGQEVILRCVPISNHLYFYWYRQILGQKVEFLVSFYNNEISEKSEIFDDQFSVERPDGSNFTLKIRSTKLEDSAMYFCASSEGRANYGYTFGSGTRLTVV.

V usage is TRBV27 and J usage is TRBJ1-3; D is possibly TRBD1 (6 bases). Germline V lookup: CDR1 MNHEY, CDR2 SMNVEV (reference sequence). V lost 7 bases and J lost 2, with 12 bases in between. CDR3 size: 14 residues. CDR3 DNA: TGTGCCAGCAACCATACAGGGCCTGGAAACACCATATATTTT. This sequence encodes CASNHTGPGNTIYF.